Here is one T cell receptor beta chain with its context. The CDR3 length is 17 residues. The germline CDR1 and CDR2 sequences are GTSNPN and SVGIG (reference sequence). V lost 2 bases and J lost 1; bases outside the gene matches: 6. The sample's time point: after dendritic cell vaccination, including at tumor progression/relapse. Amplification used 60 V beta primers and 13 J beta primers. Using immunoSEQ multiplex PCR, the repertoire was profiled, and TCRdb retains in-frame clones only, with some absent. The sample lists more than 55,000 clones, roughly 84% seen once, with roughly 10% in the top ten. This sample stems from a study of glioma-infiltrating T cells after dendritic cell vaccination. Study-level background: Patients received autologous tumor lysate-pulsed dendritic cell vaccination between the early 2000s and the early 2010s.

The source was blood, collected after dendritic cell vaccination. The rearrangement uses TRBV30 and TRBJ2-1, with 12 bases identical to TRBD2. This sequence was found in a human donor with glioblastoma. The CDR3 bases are TGTGCCTGGAGTATTCTAGCGGGGGGGCTGTCCTACAATGAGCAGTTCTTC. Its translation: CAWSILAGGLSYNEQFF.